The 17 T cell receptor beta chains presented below share a single source sample, sequenced in a study of CD8 T cells in Susac syndrome. cDNA came from roughly 0.5 to 1 ug RNA primed by random hexamers. TCRdb reanalysed the immunoSEQ multiplex PCR reads using MiXCR and keeps one entry per CDR3 protein. The table lists approximately 100,000 distinct CDR3 sequences, about nine tenths of them singletons. The sample comprised CD8+ T cells from PBMCs. These receptor sequences come from a human donor in good health.

This clonotype showed up just once. The chain recombines TRBV4-3 with TRBJ1-5; 7 positions match TRBD1. V trimming: 2 bases; J trimming: 7 bases; junction bases outside the gene matches: 8. This CDR3 contains 15 residues. Germline loops: CDR1 LGHNA, CDR2 YSLEER. In DNA form, the CDR3 reads TGCGCCAGCAGCCAACACACAGGGGCGATGCAGCCCCAGCATTTT. It codes for CASSQHTGAMQPQHF.

V and J are TRBV7-9 and TRBJ2-7, with D perhaps matching TRBD1 (5 bases). The germline gives CDR1 SEHNR, CDR2 FQNEAQ (reference sequence). V was shortened by 6 bases and J by 2 bases, with 20 bases between the two germline ends. The CDR3 is made up of 16 amino acids. The CDR3: CASSSIVLQGTYEQYF. CDR3 in DNA: TGTGCCAGCAGTTCGATCGTGTTGCAGGGCACCTACGAGCAGTACTTC.

V and J are TRBV20-1 and TRBJ2-2; 7 bases match TRBD1. The CDR3 contains 17 residues. With V trimmed by 1 base and J by 1 base, 9 bases remained unmatched. The germline V gene has CDR1 DFQATT and CDR2 SNEGSKA (reference sequence). In DNA, the CDR3 is TGCAGTGCTAGAGGGAAGTCAGGGGGTGGGAACACCGGGGAGCTGTTTTTT. The encoded protein is CSARGKSGGGNTGELFF.

The CDR3 here is CASSLGLAGVAGELFF. Written as DNA, the CDR3 is TGTGCCAGCAGCTTAGGGCTAGCGGGAGTGGCCGGGGAGCTGTTTTTT. The J gene is TRBJ2-2, the V gene TRBV5-8; 10 positions agree with TRBD2. The junction had 7 bases not matched to a gene; V was cut back by 2 bases and J by 6 bases. The CDR3 has 16 amino acids. CDR1 is SGHTS, CDR2 YDEGEE, per germline.

V gene TRBV28 combines with J gene TRBJ1-5, with D unclear. Trimming took off 5 bases at V and 6 bases at J, with 11 bases between the two ends. This CDR3 is built from 13 residues. Germline-derived CDR1 and CDR2 are MDHEN and SYDVKM. CDR3 in DNA: TGTGCCAGCAGTGGACTGCGCGGTCAGCCCCAGCATTTT. It is translated as CASSGLRGQPQHF.

This chain connects TRBV5-1 to TRBJ1-5; D gene ambiguous. The germline V gene encodes CDR1 SGHRS and CDR2 YFSETQ. V dropped 0 bases and J dropped 0 bases, with 7 bases sitting between them. The CDR3 sequence is 15 residues long. The CDR3 is CASSLEGNSNQPQHF. The CDR3, as DNA: TGCGCCAGCAGCTTGGAGGGAAATAGCAATCAGCCCCAGCATTTT.

The V call is TRBV7-2, the J call TRBJ2-4, with D possibly matching TRBD2 (7 bases). The CDR3 extends over 15 amino acids. Trimming shortened V by 6 bases and J by 4 bases, and 16 bases separated the two germline ends. CDR1 and CDR2 from the germline V gene are SGHTA and FQGNSA. CDR3 sequence reads: CASSSGGGAKNIQYF. The CDR3 coding sequence is TGTGCCAGCAGTTCTGGGGGGGGCGCTAAAAACATTCAGTACTTC.

V gene TRBV5-1 combines with J gene TRBJ2-5, with 10 bases fitting TRBD1. This CDR3 comprises 14 residues. V was pared by 3 bases and J by 4 bases, with 3 bases of the junction left unmatched. Germline V gives CDR1 SGHRS, CDR2 YFSETQ. CDR3 region: CASSSGQGGETQYF. The DNA of the CDR3 is TGCGCCAGCAGCTCCGGACAGGGGGGAGAGACCCAGTACTTC.

This clonotype was seen a single time. The chain uses TRBV4-3 and TRBJ1-4; TRBD1 is a possible D gene (5 bases). Trimming stripped 1 base from V and 8 bases from J, with 17 bases between. The germline V gene has CDR1 LGHNA and CDR2 YSLEER. This CDR3 is 16 amino acids long. The CDR3 nucleotides read TGCGCCAGCAGCCAAGGTCTAATCCGGGGACGGGAAAAACTGTTTTTT. Translating gives CASSQGLIRGREKLFF.

The chain links TRBV9 to TRBJ1-1; TRBD1 is a possible D gene (5 bases). This CDR3 has 18 residues. In germline, CDR1 is SGDLS, CDR2 YYNGEE. The V gene lost 0 bases and the J gene lost 6 bases, with 24 bases spanning the gap. The CDR3 protein is CASSVGLAGYKETAEAFF. Written as DNA, the CDR3 is TGTGCCAGCAGCGTAGGTTTGGCAGGGTATAAGGAAACTGCTGAAGCTTTCTTT.

The gene calls are TRBV3-1 and TRBJ2-7; D gene unclear. The CDR3 runs to 14 residues. The V gene lost 6 bases and the J gene lost 0 bases, with 12 bases spanning the gap. Germline V CDR1 and CDR2: LGHDT, YNNKEL (reference sequence). The chain's CDR3 is CASRPGISSYEQYF. The CDR3 DNA sequence: TGTGCCAGCAGACCTGGGATAAGCTCCTACGAGCAGTACTTC.

The chain carries TRBV3-1 and TRBJ2-1; TRBD2 matches at 9 bases. The germline V gene has CDR1 LGHDT and CDR2 YNNKEL (reference sequence). Germline trimming cut 4 bases from V and 8 bases from J; bases unmatched to any gene: 6. The length of the CDR3 is 14 residues. Here the CDR3 reads CASSPTIAGDEQFF. The CDR3 region has the DNA TGTGCCAGCAGCCCGACTATAGCGGGAGATGAGCAGTTCTTC.

The CDR3 sequence: CAISTGAGNEQYF. The CDR3 DNA reads as TGTGCCATCAGTACAGGGGCGGGGAACGAGCAGTACTTC. The V call is TRBV10-3, the J call TRBJ2-7; a possible D gene is TRBD1 (7 bases). Germline CDR1 is ENHRY and CDR2 is SYGVKD. The CDR3 sequence is 13 residues long. V was pared by 5 bases and J by 5 bases, with 13 bases between.

This chain joins TRBV7-2 and TRBJ1-5, with D hard to call. From germline, CDR1 is SGHTA and CDR2 FQGNSA. V lost 1 base, J lost 3 bases, and 10 bases lay in between. The CDR3 consists of 15 residues. CDR3 residues: CASSLVSTDNQPQHF. CDR3 DNA: TGTGCCAGCAGCTTAGTTAGCACCGACAATCAGCCCCAGCATTTT.

The chain combines TRBV6-2 or TRBV6-3 with TRBJ2-2, with D possibly TRBD1 on 5 matching bases. Trimming removed 4 bases from V and 7 bases from J, with 10 bases in between. Germline V gene lookup returns CDR1 MNHEY and CDR2 SVGEGT. The length of the CDR3 is 13 residues. This chain's CDR3 is CASSWPQGGELFF. The CDR3 coding sequence is TGTGCCAGCAGTTGGCCGCAGGGCGGGGAGCTGTTTTTT.

The genes are TRBV7-2 and TRBJ1-4; D gene unclear. Between the trimmed V and J ends, which lost 0 bases and 3 bases, there was a span of 8 bases. From germline, CDR1 is SGHTA and CDR2 FQGNSA. This CDR3 spans 15 amino acids. Written as DNA, the CDR3 is TGTGCCAGCAGCTTAGCGCGGATCTCTAATGAAAAACTGTTTTTT. Its protein product is CASSLARISNEKLFF.

V and J are TRBV23-1 and TRBJ1-5; D call uncertain. TRBV23-1 is marked as an open reading frame, function uncertain. Trimming removed 4 bases from V and 1 base from J, with 8 bases in between. The CDR3 spans 14 residues. In nucleotides, the CDR3 is TGCGCCAGCAGTCGACGACGCAGCAATCAGCCCCAGCATTTT. Residues: CASSRRRSNQPQHF.